What follows are 23 T cell receptor beta chains derived from one specimen sequenced in a study of cytomegalovirus exposure and HLA in healthy donors. The PCR had 60 Vbeta and 13 Jbeta primers. This table comes from immunoSEQ multiplex PCR, and its TCRdb copy is limited to in-frame clones, with some not included. The sample has more than 95,000 clones; roughly 79% are singletons. The sample comprised PBMCs. The receptors were sampled from a woman aged 70-85 years in good health and CMV-seropositive.

The chain has TRBV18 and TRBJ1-6; D gene unclear. Germline V gene data show CDR1 as KGHSH and CDR2 as LQKENI. The CDR3 runs 14 residues. V was clipped by 0 bases and J by 7 bases, with 7 bases between them. The chain's CDR3 is CASSPPGGNSPLHF. The CDR3 bases are TGTGCCAGCTCACCACCGGGCGGGAATTCACCCCTCCACTTT.

This clone appeared once. One end of the junction does not line up with germline, which may come from a read error. V is TRBV7-9 and J is TRBJ1-6; 7 bases align to TRBD1. This CDR3 contains 13 residues. Germline V CDR1 and CDR2: SEHNR, FQNEAQ (reference sequence). The CDR3 protein is CSSSQQGRGPLHF. The CDR3, as DNA: TGTTCCAGCAGCCAACAGGGGCGAGGGCCCCTCCACTTT.

The rearrangement uses TRBV4-2 and TRBJ1-5; no clear D. The V gene's germline CDR1 is LGHNA and CDR2 YNFKEQ. Trimming took 1 base from V and 9 from J, leaving 19 bases between them. The CDR3 sequence is 16 residues long. CDR3 DNA: TGTGCCAGCAGCCAAGTGCGAACTGAGGGCAACACGCCCCAGCATTTT. Translating gives CASSQVRTEGNTPQHF.

The table lists this clone with a count of one. The rearrangement links TRBV20-1 to TRBJ1-1; D unclear. Trimming pared 3 bases from V and 10 bases from J, leaving 9 bases between. This CDR3 has 10 residues. Germline CDR1 reads DFQATT; CDR2 reads SNEGSKA (reference sequence). CDR3 sequence: CSASASVAFF. The CDR3, as DNA: TGCAGTGCTAGTGCATCAGTAGCTTTCTTT.

This clone was found once. The chain is built from TRBV28 and TRBJ1-2, with a possible D match to TRBD1 (6 bases). Trimming left V 5 bases short and J 0 bases short, with 7 bases between. This CDR3 has 13 amino acids. The germline V gene encodes CDR1 MDHEN and CDR2 SYDVKM. This CDR3 is CASSRGSNYGYTF. In nucleotides, the CDR3 is TGTGCCAGCAGTAGGGGGTCTAACTATGGCTACACCTTC.

The chain couples TRBV6-1 to TRBJ2-7; D possibly corresponds to TRBD1 (6 bases). V lost 7 bases and J lost 0, with 16 bases in between. CDR1 and CDR2 (germline): MNHNS, SASEGT. The CDR3 length is 15 residues. CDR3 sequence reads: CASTINGGFSYEQYF. The CDR3 bases are TGTGCCAGCACAATAAATGGGGGCTTCTCCTACGAGCAGTACTTC.

This clone was detected a few times. This sequence joins TRBV19 and TRBJ2-1; D unresolved. Trimming pared 6 bases from V and 4 bases from J, leaving 4 bases between. The CDR3 is 11 residues long. Germline CDR1 is LNHDA and CDR2 is SQIVND (reference sequence). CDR3 region: CASREYNEQFF. DNA for the CDR3: TGTGCCAGTAGAGAGTACAATGAGCAGTTCTTC.

The J gene is TRBJ1-6, the V gene TRBV10-3; possibly TRBD1 for D (5 bases). Trimming stripped 8 bases from V and 3 bases from J, with 11 bases between. CDR1 is ENHRY, CDR2 SYGVKD, per germline. This CDR3 comprises 14 residues. The CDR3 loop reads CAISADSYNSPLHF. The CDR3 bases are TGTGCCATCTCGGCAGACAGCTATAATTCACCCCTCCACTTT.

This clone was detected once. This rearrangement joins TRBV11-2 to TRBJ2-7; TRBD2 might be the D (6 bases). V lost 1 base, J lost 11 bases, and 21 bases lay in between. Germline CDR1 SGHAT, CDR2 FQNNGV. The CDR3 is 15 residues long. The CDR3 protein is CASSLGGDDRSEKYF. CDR3 DNA: TGTGCCAGCAGCTTAGGGGGGGACGACAGATCCGAAAAGTACTTC.

The rearrangement uses TRBV18 and TRBJ2-1; D might be TRBD1 (7 bases). V was pared by 0 bases and J by 7 bases, with 16 bases between. The CDR3 has 16 residues. CDR1 is KGHSH, CDR2 LQKENI, per germline. This CDR3 reads CASSPPMRAGGNEQFF. CDR3 sequence (DNA): TGTGCCAGCTCACCACCGATGAGAGCAGGGGGGAATGAGCAGTTCTTC.

The J gene is TRBJ2-7, the V gene TRBV7-9; weak D call: TRBD2 (6 bases). The CDR3 covers 16 residues. The germline gives CDR1 SEHNR, CDR2 FQNEAQ (reference sequence). V was trimmed by 1 base and J by 8 bases, leaving 21 bases between them. CDR3 coding DNA: TGTGCCAGCAGCTTAGGCGGGGTGGGCAGGGAAAGCAAGCAGTACTTC. This encodes CASSLGGVGRESKQYF.

The chain couples TRBV10-3 to TRBJ1-4, with 7 bases fitting TRBD1. CDR3 length: 14 amino acids. V was clipped by 6 bases and J by 0 bases; unmatched bases: 1. From germline, CDR1 is ENHRY and CDR2 SYGVKD. DNA of the CDR3: TGTGCCATCAGGCAGGGGGCAACTAATGAAAAACTGTTTTTT. Protein sequence: CAIRQGATNEKLFF.

The rearrangement joins TRBV28 to TRBJ2-5; the D gene is possibly TRBD1 (6 bases). The CDR3 covers 14 residues. Trimming cost V 3 bases and J 2 bases, with 10 bases left between them. Germline V gene data show CDR1 as MDHEN and CDR2 as SYDVKM. In nucleotides, the CDR3 is TGTGCCAGCAGTTTGAACGGACAGCAAGAGACCCAGTACTTC. This gives the protein CASSLNGQQETQYF.

The rearrangement links TRBV6-4 to TRBJ2-7; 11 bases are shared with TRBD1. The CDR3 spans 13 residues. With 6 bases clipped from V and 7 bases from J, the junction kept 5 bases outside the gene matches. Germline lookup yields CDR1 MRHNA and CDR2 SNTAGT. CDR3 amino acids: CASSPDRGLEQYF. DNA for the CDR3: TGTGCCAGCAGCCCGGACAGGGGGCTAGAGCAGTACTTC.

The rearrangement uses TRBV5-5 and TRBJ2-3, with D possibly being TRBD1 (6 bases). The CDR3 contains 15 residues. Trimming took off 4 bases at V and 3 bases at J, with 15 bases between the two ends. Germline CDR1 is SGHKS and CDR2 is YYEKEE (reference sequence). CDR3: CASSMDHGTTDTQYF. In DNA form, the CDR3 reads TGTGCCAGCAGCATGGACCATGGGACAACAGATACGCAGTATTTT.

V usage is TRBV5-1 and J usage is TRBJ1-1; a possible D gene is TRBD1 (5 bases). The CDR3 contains 17 residues. V was trimmed by 0 bases and J by 5 bases, leaving 20 bases between them. Germline CDR1 and CDR2: SGHRS and YFSETQ. In DNA form, the CDR3 reads TGCGCCAGCAGCTTGGGGCCACCGGGGGGGACGATAACTGAAGCTTTCTTT. Its protein product is CASSLGPPGGTITEAFF.

The chain carries TRBV9 and TRBJ2-7; 7 nucleotides line up with TRBD1. The CDR3 runs to 13 residues. Germline V lookup: CDR1 SGDLS, CDR2 YYNGEE. The junction had 8 bases not matched to a gene; V was cut back by 4 bases and J by 7 bases. The CDR3 DNA reads as TGTGCCAGCAGCCCCGGGACAGCTAAGGAGCAGTACTTC. Protein sequence: CASSPGTAKEQYF. The full variable domain, with the rest looked up from reference TRBV9 and TRBJ2-7, is DSGVTQTPKHLITATGQRVTLRCSPRSGDLSVYWYQQSLDQGLQFLIQYYNGEERAKGNILERFSAQQFPDLHSELNLSSLELGDSALYFCASSPGTAKEQYFGPGTRLTVT.

V usage is TRBV10-3 and J usage is TRBJ1-1; TRBD1 aligns across 9 bases. Germline CDR1 is ENHRY and CDR2 is SYGVKD. V shed 10 bases and J 6 bases; nucleotides not matched to a gene: 3. This CDR3 has 11 amino acids. In DNA, the CDR3 is TGTGCCACCCGACAGGGGGCTGAAGCTTTCTTT. Translated: CATRQGAEAFF.

This chain uses TRBV7-8 with TRBJ2-7; 12 bases line up with TRBD1. The CDR3 contains 16 residues. CDR1 and CDR2 (germline): SGHVS, FQNEAQ. Germline trimming cut 0 bases from V and 4 bases from J; bases unmatched to any gene: 4. For the CDR3, the DNA is TGTGCCAGCAGCTTAGCTCGGGACAGGGGGCCGTACGAGCAGTACTTC. It is translated as CASSLARDRGPYEQYF.

This clone was recorded only once. The chain is built from TRBV4-1 and TRBJ2-7, with 8 bases matching TRBD1. V was clipped by 4 bases and J by 3 bases; unmatched bases: 11. The CDR3 has 16 residues. From germline, CDR1 is MGHRA and CDR2 YSYEKL. This CDR3 reads CASSPSDRDLIYEQYF. In nucleotides, the CDR3 is TGCGCCAGCAGCCCGTCGGACAGGGACCTTATCTACGAGCAGTACTTC.

The sample holds a few counts of this clone. V and J are TRBV2 and TRBJ2-3; TRBD2 matches at 7 bases. Germline V gene lookup returns CDR1 SNHLY and CDR2 FYNNEI. The CDR3 runs 15 residues. The junction had 6 bases not matched to a gene; V was cut back by 3 bases and J by 3 bases. CDR3 DNA sequence: TGTGCCAGCAGTGATGTAGCGGGTGGAACAGATACGCAGTATTTT. Encoded protein: CASSDVAGGTDTQYF. The full variable domain, completed using reference TRBV2 and TRBJ2-3, is EPEVTQTPSHQVTQMGQEVILRCVPISNHLYFYWYRQILGQKVEFLVSFYNNEISEKSEIFDDQFSVERPDGSNFTLKIRSTKLEDSAMYFCASSDVAGGTDTQYFGPGTRLTVL.

V gene TRBV4-3 combines with J gene TRBJ2-3; TRBD1 agrees at 7 bases. Looked up from germline, CDR1 is LGHNA and CDR2 is YSLEER. CDR3 length: 15 amino acids. Germline trimming cut 4 bases from V and 2 bases from J; bases unmatched to any gene: 6. CDR3 loop: CASSLEGAFTDTQYF. CDR3 DNA: TGCGCCAGCAGCCTAGAGGGGGCCTTCACAGATACGCAGTATTTT.

This clone was seen only once. The chain recombines TRBV4-1 with TRBJ1-3; 7 bases are a match to TRBD1. Germline trimming cut 4 bases from V and 9 bases from J; bases unmatched to any gene: 12. The CDR3 sequence is 15 residues long. Germline V gene lookup returns CDR1 MGHRA and CDR2 YSYEKL. The DNA for the CDR3 is TGCGCCAGCAGCCCCGAAGGGGGCAGAAGCGGCACCATATATTTT. This sequence encodes CASSPEGGRSGTIYF.